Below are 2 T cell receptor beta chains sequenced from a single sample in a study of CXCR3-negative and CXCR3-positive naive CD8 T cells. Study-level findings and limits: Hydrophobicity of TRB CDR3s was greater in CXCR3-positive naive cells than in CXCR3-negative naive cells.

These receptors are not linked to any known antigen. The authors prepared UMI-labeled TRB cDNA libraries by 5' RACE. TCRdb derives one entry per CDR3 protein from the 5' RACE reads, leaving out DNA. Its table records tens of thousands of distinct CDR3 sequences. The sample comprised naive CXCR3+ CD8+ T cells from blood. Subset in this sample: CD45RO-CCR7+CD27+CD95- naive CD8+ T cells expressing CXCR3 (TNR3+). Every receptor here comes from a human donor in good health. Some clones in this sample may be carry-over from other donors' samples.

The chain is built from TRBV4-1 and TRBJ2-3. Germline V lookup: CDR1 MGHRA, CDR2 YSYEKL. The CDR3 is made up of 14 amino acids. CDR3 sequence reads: CASSQDPKVDTQYF.

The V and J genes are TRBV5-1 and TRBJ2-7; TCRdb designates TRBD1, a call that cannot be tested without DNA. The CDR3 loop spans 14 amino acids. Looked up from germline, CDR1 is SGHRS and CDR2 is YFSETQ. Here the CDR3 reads CASSLAVGAYEQYF.